The 30 T cell receptor beta chains in this list originate from one sample, sequenced in a study of blood T cell repertoires in COVID-19. Assay used: immunoSEQ multiplex PCR; TCRdb lists only in-frame clones, some missing. The sample has roughly 200,000 clones, 70% to 80% seen once. Sample: peripheral blood. All receptors derive from a woman between 50 and 59 years old with active or convalescent COVID-19.

The V call is TRBV4-1, the J call TRBJ1-2, with D possibly being TRBD1 (5 bases). V lost 0 bases and J 4 bases, leaving 18 bases between the germline ends. CDR3 length equals 17 residues. Germline CDR1 reads MGHRA; CDR2 reads YSYEKL. The CDR3 reads CASSQDIQTASFYGYTF. In DNA, the CDR3 is TGCGCCAGCAGCCAAGATATCCAGACAGCCTCTTTCTATGGCTACACCTTC.

The CDR3 sequence is CASSHQGSRNSPLHF. The DNA of the CDR3 is TGTGCCAGCAGTCACCAGGGGTCTAGAAATTCACCCCTCCACTTT. V and J are TRBV6-5 and TRBJ1-6; perhaps TRBD1 as D (6 bases). The CDR3 is 15 amino acids. The germline CDR1 and CDR2 sequences are MNHEY and SVGAGI. V lost 5 bases, J lost 7 bases, and 15 bases lay in between.

The chain recombines TRBV3-1 (or the pseudogene TRBV3-2) with TRBJ2-7; D possibly corresponds to TRBD2 (5 bases). Germline V gene lookup returns CDR1 LGHDT and CDR2 YNNKEL (reference sequence). The ends were cut back, 1 base at V and 3 bases at J, with 10 bases in the middle. The CDR3 runs to 14 residues. CDR3 DNA: TGTGCCAGCAGCCAAGGAGGGCGCGGCTACGAGCAGTACTTC. Protein: CASSQGGRGYEQYF.

The rearrangement links TRBV24-1 to TRBJ2-4, with 7 bases aligning to TRBD1. CDR3 length: 13 amino acids. V gave up 4 bases and J gave up 6 bases; unmatched junction bases: 2. CDR1 is KGHDR, CDR2 SFDVKD, per germline. CDR3 DNA sequence: TGTGCCACCAGTGAAGGGGGCCTAAACATTCAGTACTTC. Translated: CATSEGGLNIQYF.

The chain is built from TRBV5-4 and TRBJ2-1, with 8 nucleotides matching TRBD2. The CDR3 extends over 16 amino acids. V dropped 4 bases and J dropped 8; count of bases not matched to a gene: 14. From germline, CDR1 is SGHNT and CDR2 YYREEE (reference sequence). The CDR3 DNA is TGTGCCAGCAGCCCGGCCGGGACTAGTGGTCTCTATGAGCAGTTCTTC. It encodes CASSPAGTSGLYEQFF.

The chain is built from TRBV9 and TRBJ1-1; D remains unclear. CDR1 is SGDLS and CDR2 is YYNGEE in the germline V gene. The CDR3 has 14 amino acids. The V end lost 0 bases, the J end lost 0 bases, and 6 bases lay between the germline ends. The CDR3, as DNA: TGTGCCAGCAGCGTAGCCGGGGTGAACACTGAAGCTTTCTTT. Translated: CASSVAGVNTEAFF. The full variable domain, with the rest looked up from reference TRBV9 and TRBJ1-1, is DSGVTQTPKHLITATGQRVTLRCSPRSGDLSVYWYQQSLDQGLQFLIQYYNGEERAKGNILERFSAQQFPDLHSELNLSSLELGDSALYFCASSVAGVNTEAFFGQGTRLTVV.

V gene TRBV7-7 combines with J gene TRBJ2-1; D call uncertain. Germline assignment: CDR1 SSHAT and CDR2 FNYEAQ (reference sequence). There are 15 residues in the CDR3. Between the trimmed V and J ends, which lost 1 base and 0 bases, there was a span of 7 bases. Here the CDR3 reads CASSLERSSYNEQFF. The CDR3 DNA follows: TGTGCCAGCAGCTTAGAACGGAGCTCCTACAATGAGCAGTTCTTC.

The chain has TRBV4-2 and TRBJ1-1; a possible D gene is TRBD1 (6 bases). The germline V gene has CDR1 LGHNA and CDR2 YNFKEQ. V was pared by 0 bases and J by 8 bases, with 19 bases between. This CDR3 comprises 16 residues. The CDR3 is CASSQEGRTADGEAFF. In DNA form, the CDR3 reads TGTGCCAGCAGCCAAGAAGGAAGGACAGCCGATGGAGAAGCTTTCTTT.

The chain couples TRBV19 to TRBJ2-2; the D is unclear. From germline, CDR1 is LNHDA and CDR2 SQIVND (reference sequence). The CDR3 length is 15 residues. V lost 1 base to trimming and J lost 3 bases, with 9 bases between them. The CDR3 reads CASSIGVSHTGELFF. In nucleotides, the CDR3 is TGTGCCAGTAGTATAGGAGTGAGCCACACCGGGGAGCTGTTTTTT.

This clone was recorded once. The chain combines TRBV27 with TRBJ1-6, with 7 bases lining up with TRBD1. Looked up from germline, CDR1 is MNHEY and CDR2 is SMNVEV (reference sequence). V lost 5 bases and J lost 7; bases outside the gene matches: 5. The CDR3 runs 14 residues. The CDR3 sequence is CASSTSGQNSPLHF. CDR3 nucleotide sequence: TGTGCCAGCAGTACCTCGGGACAGAATTCACCCCTCCACTTT.

The V gene is TRBV25-1, the J gene TRBJ2-5; possible D gene TRBD1, 6 bases. The CDR3 sequence is 13 residues long. Per germline, CDR1 MGHDK and CDR2 SYGVNS. The ends were cut back, 7 bases at V and 6 bases at J, with 15 bases in the middle. CDR3: CASTPTGTQTQYF. The CDR3 DNA is TGTGCCAGCACCCCTACAGGGACGCAGACCCAGTACTTC.

The chain employs TRBV19 and TRBJ2-5; 10 bases agree with TRBD2. V shed 5 bases and J 4 bases; nucleotides not matched to a gene: 13. CDR3 length: 17 amino acids. The germline gives CDR1 LNHDA, CDR2 SQIVND (reference sequence). The CDR3 bases are TGTGCCAGTAGTTCAGCCCGAACTAGCGGGGTTGGAGAGACCCAGTACTTC. Its protein product is CASSSARTSGVGETQYF.

The chain combines TRBV19 with TRBJ1-6, with D unclear. Germline CDR1 and CDR2: LNHDA and SQIVND (reference sequence). V dropped 3 bases and J dropped 0 bases, with 9 bases sitting between them. This CDR3 spans 16 amino acids. Here the CDR3 reads CASSILHSSYNSPLHF. In DNA, the CDR3 is TGTGCCAGTAGTATCCTTCATAGCTCCTATAATTCACCCCTCCACTTT.

V gene TRBV19 combines with J gene TRBJ2-1; 12 nucleotides agree with TRBD2. There are 15 residues in the CDR3. V shed 2 bases and J 7 bases; nucleotides not matched to a gene: 3. CDR1 is LNHDA and CDR2 is SQIVND in the germline V gene (reference sequence). This CDR3 is CASSIPTSGSNEQFF. Here the CDR3 DNA reads TGTGCCAGTAGTATACCGACTAGCGGGAGTAATGAGCAGTTCTTC.

This chain links TRBV7-2 with TRBJ1-2; a weak D match, TRBD1 (6 bases). Germline assignment: CDR1 SGHTA and CDR2 FQGNSA. Trimming pared 4 bases from V and 1 base from J, leaving 16 bases between. This CDR3 spans 16 amino acids. The CDR3: CASSYQQGGVNYGYTF. CDR3 coding DNA: TGTGCCAGCAGCTATCAACAGGGTGGGGTTAACTATGGCTACACCTTC. The whole variable domain, remainder taken from reference TRBV7-2 and TRBJ1-2, is GAGVSQSPSNKVTEKGKDVELRCDPISGHTALYWYRQSLGQGLEFLIYFQGNSAPDKSGLPSDRFSAERTGGSVSTLTIQRTQQEDSAVYLCASSYQQGGVNYGYTFGSGTRLTVV.

The chain links TRBV5-1 to TRBJ1-6; 9 nucleotides agree with TRBD1. Trimming cost V 3 bases and J 5 bases; bases outside gene matches: 3. The CDR3 has 15 amino acids. Germline-derived CDR1 and CDR2 are SGHRS and YFSETQ. CDR3 amino acids: CASSWGDRDNSPLHF. The CDR3 DNA is TGCGCCAGCAGCTGGGGGGACAGGGATAATTCACCCCTCCACTTT.

J is TRBJ1-1 and V is TRBV12-3 or TRBV12-4, with 7 positions matching TRBD1. The length of the CDR3 is 13 residues. The V and J ends lost 11 bases and 1 base, in that order; junction bases with no gene match: 7. CDR3 protein: CASQQGWNTEAFF. CDR3 nucleotide sequence: TGTGCCTCTCAACAGGGGTGGAACACTGAAGCTTTCTTT.

The chain is built from TRBV28 and TRBJ1-4; D gene uncertain. Trimming removed 2 bases at V and 3 bases at J, with 10 bases between. The CDR3 is 15 residues long. Germline CDR1 MDHEN, CDR2 SYDVKM. CDR3 protein: CASSLRMQANEKLFF. CDR3 nucleotide sequence: TGTGCCAGCAGTTTACGGATGCAGGCTAATGAAAAACTGTTTTTT. The whole variable domain, remainder taken from reference TRBV28 and TRBJ1-4, is DVKVTQSSRYLVKRTGEKVFLECVQDMDHENMFWYRQDPGLGLRLIYFSYDVKMKEKGDIPEGYSVSREKKERFSLILESASTNQTSMYLCASSLRMQANEKLFFGSGTQLSVL.

The V and J genes are TRBV18 and TRBJ2-7; TRBD1 might be the D (6 bases). The V gene's germline CDR1 is KGHSH and CDR2 LQKENI. The CDR3 has 17 amino acids. V was clipped by 4 bases and J by 2 bases, with 21 bases between them. The CDR3: CASSRGTLGHITYEQYF. DNA of the CDR3: TGTGCCAGCTCACGGGGGACACTGGGTCATATCACCTACGAGCAGTACTTC.

The DNA of the CDR3 is TGTGCCACCAGTGATTTGGACAGTTTCATAGCCCCCTATGAAAAACTGTTTTTT. Amino acids: CATSDLDSFIAPYEKLFF. The chain is built from TRBV24-1 and TRBJ1-4, with D perhaps TRBD1 (5 bases). The V gene's germline CDR1 is KGHDR and CDR2 SFDVKD. CDR3 length: 18 amino acids. Deletions cut 0 bases from V and 6 bases from J, with 19 bases between.

V usage is TRBV7-2 and J usage is TRBJ2-5, with D uncertain. Germline-derived CDR1 and CDR2 are SGHTA and FQGNSA. This CDR3 is built from 13 residues. Trimming left V 0 bases short and J 5 bases short, with 7 bases between. The DNA for the CDR3 is TGTGCCAGCAGCTTAGCCCCACAGGAGACCCAGTACTTC. It yields the protein CASSLAPQETQYF.

The chain uses TRBV10-3 and TRBJ2-5; 10 positions agree with TRBD2. V trimming: 6 bases; J trimming: 5 bases; junction bases outside the gene matches: 15. Germline values: CDR1 ENHRY, CDR2 SYGVKD. The CDR3 sequence is 17 residues long. Written as DNA, the CDR3 is TGTGCCATCAGGGATCCTAGCGGGGGCCGAAGGTGGGAGACCCAGTACTTC. It encodes CAIRDPSGGRRWETQYF.

The rearrangement joins TRBV30 to TRBJ2-5; 7 bases fit TRBD2. The germline V gene encodes CDR1 GTSNPN and CDR2 SVGIG (reference sequence). The CDR3 covers 17 residues. The V segment lost 0 bases and the J segment 4 bases; nucleotides outside the gene matches: 14. The CDR3 region is CAWSVGGGGSVLETQYF. As DNA, the CDR3 is TGTGCCTGGAGTGTCGGTGGCGGGGGATCAGTTCTAGAGACCCAGTACTTC. The whole variable domain, remainder taken from reference TRBV30 and TRBJ2-5, is SQTIHQWPATLVQPVGSPLSLECTVEGTSNPNLYWYRQAAGRGLQLLFYSVGIGQISSEVPQNLSASRPQDRQFILSSKKLLLSDSGFYLCAWSVGGGGSVLETQYFGPGTRLLVL.

This chain joins TRBV29-1 and TRBJ2-5; perhaps TRBD2 as D (6 bases). The CDR3 contains 12 residues. CDR1 SQVTM and CDR2 ANQGSEA come from the germline V gene. V gave up 5 bases and J gave up 3 bases, with 10 bases separating them. CDR3 amino acids: CSVRQREETQYF. The CDR3 bases are TGCAGCGTTAGACAGCGGGAAGAGACCCAGTACTTC.

The V and J genes are TRBV30 and TRBJ1-4; a weak D match, TRBD1 (6 bases). Germline CDR1 is GTSNPN and CDR2 is SVGIG (reference sequence). The CDR3 extends over 15 amino acids. Trimming removed 2 bases at V and 7 bases at J, with 17 bases between. The CDR3 loop reads CAWSPFAGAGEKLFF. As DNA, the CDR3 is TGTGCCTGGAGTCCCTTCGCGGGGGCCGGTGAAAAACTGTTTTTT.

The rearrangement uses TRBV19 and TRBJ2-5, with 12 positions matching TRBD2. V shed 5 bases, J shed 5 bases, and the junction held 3 bases outside the gene matches. This CDR3 contains 14 residues. Germline assignment: CDR1 LNHDA and CDR2 SQIVND (reference sequence). CDR3 residues: CASSPTSGGETQYF. CDR3 coding DNA: TGTGCCAGTAGTCCGACTAGCGGGGGCGAGACCCAGTACTTC.

This clone was counted between two and nine times. The chain has TRBV4-3 and TRBJ1-6; TRBD1 might be the D (6 bases). The CDR3 totals 13 residues. V was pared by 10 bases and J by 8 bases, with 15 bases between. Germline lookup yields CDR1 LGHNA and CDR2 YSLEER. The CDR3 here is CAILTGRYSPLHF. The CDR3 DNA is TGCGCCATATTGACAGGCCGATATTCACCCCTCCACTTT.

DNA of the CDR3: TGTGCCAGTAGTAGCGGGAAAGGAGATACGCAGTATTTT. Protein product: CASSSGKGDTQYF. The V and J genes are TRBV19 and TRBJ2-3; weak D call: TRBD2 (6 bases). The CDR3 spans 13 residues. V lost 4 bases, J lost 5 bases, and 10 bases lay in between. Germline lookup yields CDR1 LNHDA and CDR2 SQIVND (reference sequence).

This rearrangement joins TRBV11-1 to TRBJ2-7; 9 nucleotides agree with TRBD1. Looked up from germline, CDR1 is SGHAT and CDR2 is FQDESV (reference sequence). After removal of 4 bases from V and 5 bases from J, the junction contained 9 bases not matched to a gene. The CDR3 has 15 residues. CDR3 sequence reads: CASSSSRDRDHEQYF. CDR3 nucleotide sequence: TGTGCCAGCAGCTCGTCCCGGGACAGGGACCACGAGCAGTACTTC.

This sequence joins TRBV14 and TRBJ2-1; 10 nucleotides line up with TRBD2. V shed 7 bases and J 8 bases; nucleotides not matched to a gene: 11. Germline assignment: CDR1 SGHDN and CDR2 FVKESK. CDR3 length: 15 residues. The CDR3: CASTARLAGMDEQFF. The CDR3 DNA follows: TGTGCCAGCACCGCACGACTAGCGGGTATGGATGAGCAGTTCTTC.